The 15 T cell receptor beta chains below all came from one sample that was sequenced in a study of OX40 agonist ivuxolimab in advanced cancers. Method: immunoSEQ multiplex PCR; TCRdb's copy keeps in-frame clones and lacks some. Of around 26,000 clones detected, 75% to 90% appear once; the ten largest clones hold around 32%. The input for sequencing was CD4+ or CD8+ T cells sorted from blood, taken in a trial of the OX40 agonist ivuxolimab. These receptors all come from an adult with an advanced solid tumor such as melanoma, head and neck, liver or kidney cancer.

This clone has a handful of counts. In DNA, the CDR3 is TGCGCCAGCGCCCGGACAGGTCAAGAGACCCAGTACTTC. Protein sequence: CASARTGQETQYF. This chain connects TRBV4-1 to TRBJ2-5; 7 nucleotides align to TRBD1. Germline CDR1 and CDR2: MGHRA and YSYEKL. Trimming cost V 8 bases and J 2 bases; bases outside gene matches: 5. The CDR3 length is 13 residues.

This sequence joins TRBV6-5 and TRBJ2-1; 10 bases are a match to TRBD2. Trimming removed 8 bases from V and 15 bases from J; junction bases left unmatched: 10. CDR1 is MNHEY, CDR2 SVGAGI, per germline. The CDR3 sequence is 12 residues long. The CDR3 sequence: CASGQTSGSRFF. CDR3 bases: TGTGCCAGCGGGCAGACTAGCGGGTCTAGGTTCTTC.

This sequence joins TRBV27 and TRBJ2-3, with D perhaps matching TRBD1 or TRBD2 (6 bases each). The V gene lost 4 bases and the J gene lost 4 bases, with 15 bases spanning the gap. This CDR3 has 15 amino acids. Per the germline V gene, CDR1 is MNHEY and CDR2 is SMNVEV (reference sequence). CDR3 sequence reads: CASSSYGGRADTQYF. In nucleotides, the CDR3 is TGTGCCAGCAGTTCCTACGGGGGCCGAGCAGATACGCAGTATTTT.

This clone was recorded only once. The chain has TRBV19 and TRBJ2-7; 11 bases are a match to TRBD2. The CDR3 totals 17 residues. V trimming: 3 bases; J trimming: 2 bases; junction bases outside the gene matches: 9. CDR1 is LNHDA, CDR2 SQIVND, per germline (reference sequence). CDR3 residues: CASSISSGRYPTYEQYF. CDR3 bases: TGTGCCAGTAGTATTTCTAGCGGGAGGTACCCCACCTACGAGCAGTACTTC. The full variable domain, in which reference TRBV19 and TRBJ2-7 provide the parts outside the CDR3, is DGGITQSPKYLFRKEGQNVTLSCEQNLNHDAMYWYRQDPGQGLRLIYYSQIVNDFQKGDIAEGYSVSREKKESFPLTVTSAQKNPTAFYLCASSISSGRYPTYEQYFGPGTRLTVT.

The chain uses TRBV27 and TRBJ2-1, with D perhaps given as TRBD1 or TRBD2 (6 bases each). Trimming stripped 5 bases from V and 7 bases from J, with 21 bases between. The CDR3 is 16 residues long. CDR1 is MNHEY and CDR2 is SMNVEV in the germline V gene (reference sequence). CDR3 sequence reads: CASSVKRRGVWNEQFF. CDR3 DNA sequence: TGTGCCAGCAGTGTCAAGCGAAGGGGGGTATGGAATGAGCAGTTCTTC.

The chain has TRBV6-1 and TRBJ2-1; D uncertain. V lost 4 bases, J lost 14 bases, and 24 bases lay in between. The CDR3 sequence is 15 residues long. Germline lookup yields CDR1 MNHNS and CDR2 SASEGT. CDR3: CASSVLGQWVEPEFF. The CDR3 nucleotides read TGTGCCAGCAGTGTGCTCGGTCAGTGGGTCGAGCCGGAGTTCTTC.

The chain couples TRBV11-1 to TRBJ2-7; no clear D gene. Trimming stripped 3 bases from V and 4 bases from J, with 16 bases between. CDR1 SGHAT and CDR2 FQDESV come from the germline V gene (reference sequence). This CDR3 is built from 15 residues. The CDR3 bases are TGTGCCAGCAGCTTTATTCGGACGGAATTGTACGAGCAGTACTTC. This translates into CASSFIRTELYEQYF.

The V and J genes are TRBV27 and TRBJ1-2; no clear D. CDR1 is MNHEY and CDR2 is SMNVEV in the germline V gene (reference sequence). Trimming cost V 6 bases and J 6 bases, with 20 bases left between them. The CDR3 has 15 amino acids. CDR3 residues: CASSNPSGSVDGYTF. CDR3 DNA sequence: TGTGCCAGCAGCAACCCTTCAGGAAGCGTCGATGGCTACACCTTC.

The V gene is TRBV20-1, the J gene TRBJ2-1, with D unclear. The V end lost 5 bases, the J end lost 9 bases, and 8 bases lay between the germline ends. Germline-derived CDR1 and CDR2 are DFQATT and SNEGSKA (reference sequence). The CDR3 runs to 10 residues. This chain's CDR3 is CSAEDFEQFF. CDR3 in DNA: TGCAGTGCTGAAGACTTTGAGCAGTTCTTC.

This clone appeared once. The chain employs TRBV19 and TRBJ2-1; tentative D call: TRBD2 (7 bases). The germline gives CDR1 LNHDA, CDR2 SQIVND (reference sequence). This CDR3 is built from 13 residues. V gave up 9 bases and J gave up 4 bases, with 13 bases separating them. In DNA form, the CDR3 reads TGTGCCAGCGCACAGGGAGGGTACAATGAGCAGTTCTTC. This encodes CASAQGGYNEQFF.

The chain recombines TRBV7-9 with TRBJ1-6; D may be TRBD1 (6 bases). The CDR3 has 14 residues. Germline-derived CDR1 and CDR2 are SEHNR and FQNEAQ (reference sequence). Trimming pared 5 bases from V and 2 bases from J, leaving 7 bases between. The CDR3, as DNA: TGTGCCAGCAGCGGGGACACCTATAATTCACCCCTCCACTTT. Amino acids: CASSGDTYNSPLHF.

This clone is medium-sized. This rearrangement joins TRBV7-2 to TRBJ2-7; D uncertain. Trimming left V 4 bases short and J 4 bases short, with 11 bases between. CDR1 SGHTA and CDR2 FQGNSA come from the germline V gene. The CDR3 has 13 residues. The CDR3 sequence: CASSSRSSYEQYF. The CDR3 DNA reads TGTGCCAGCAGCTCCAGGTCTTCGTACGAGCAGTACTTC.

The chain links TRBV7-9 to TRBJ1-2; D perhaps matches TRBD1 (5 bases). Trimming removed 5 bases from V and 4 bases from J, with 17 bases in between. From germline, CDR1 is SEHNR and CDR2 FQNEAQ (reference sequence). The CDR3 extends over 15 amino acids. The CDR3 here is CASSAFGREGYGYTF. The CDR3 DNA sequence: TGTGCCAGCAGCGCCTTTGGCAGGGAGGGCTATGGCTACACCTTC.

The chain couples TRBV7-9 to TRBJ1-2, with D unresolved. Between the trimmed V and J ends, which lost 5 bases and 0 bases, there was a span of 7 bases. CDR3 size: 13 residues. Germline CDR1 is SEHNR and CDR2 is FQNEAQ (reference sequence). The CDR3 loop reads CASSEGPNYGYTF. Written as DNA, the CDR3 is TGTGCCAGCAGCGAGGGCCCTAACTATGGCTACACCTTC.

The rearrangement uses TRBV28 and TRBJ2-1; perhaps TRBD1 as D (6 bases). Per the germline V gene, CDR1 is MDHEN and CDR2 is SYDVKM. The germline V and J ends were trimmed by 3 bases and 4 bases, with 13 bases remaining between them. The CDR3 sequence is 15 residues long. In nucleotides, the CDR3 is TGTGCCAGCAGTTTCAGGGGTGAGCGGTACAATGAGCAGTTCTTC. The encoded protein is CASSFRGERYNEQFF. Full variable domain (outside the CDR3, taken from reference TRBV28 and TRBJ2-1): DVKVTQSSRYLVKRTGEKVFLECVQDMDHENMFWYRQDPGLGLRLIYFSYDVKMKEKGDIPEGYSVSREKKERFSLILESASTNQTSMYLCASSFRGERYNEQFFGPGTRLTVL.